The sequence of this TCR beta chain was determined in a study of blood T cell repertoires in COVID-19. Measured with immunoSEQ multiplex PCR; TCRdb has only the in-frame clones, and not every one. The table lists about 230,000 clones, around 89% of them singletons. The CDR3 is made up of 15 amino acids. The junction had 13 bases not matched to a gene; V was cut back by 8 bases and J by 5 bases. Germline V gene lookup returns CDR1 SGHKS and CDR2 YYEKEE (reference sequence). The chain couples TRBV5-5 to TRBJ2-5, with 9 bases fitting TRBD1. The TCR was taken from a middle-aged woman with acute COVID-19. The source material was PBMCs or T cells enriched from blood (not recorded which). The CDR3 loop is CASMGHGTGSETQYF. The CDR3 DNA sequence: TGTGCCAGTATGGGGCACGGGACAGGGTCGGAGACCCAGTACTTC.